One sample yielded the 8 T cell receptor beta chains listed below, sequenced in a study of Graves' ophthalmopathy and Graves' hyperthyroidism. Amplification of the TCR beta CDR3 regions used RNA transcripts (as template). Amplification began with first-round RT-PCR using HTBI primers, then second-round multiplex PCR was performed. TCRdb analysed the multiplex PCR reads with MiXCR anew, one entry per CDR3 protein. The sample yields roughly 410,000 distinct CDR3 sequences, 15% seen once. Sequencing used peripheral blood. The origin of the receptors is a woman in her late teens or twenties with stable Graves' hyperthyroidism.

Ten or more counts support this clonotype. CDR3 region: CASTPRTSGRYGYTF. The CDR3 DNA reads TGTGCCAGCACTCCTCGGACTTCGGGGCGCTATGGCTACACCTTC. J is TRBJ1-2 and V is TRBV6-1, with TRBD1 as a possible D gene (5 bases). The CDR3 totals 15 residues. The ends were cut back, 7 bases at V and 4 bases at J, with 19 bases in the middle. CDR1 is MNHNS, CDR2 SASEGT, per germline.

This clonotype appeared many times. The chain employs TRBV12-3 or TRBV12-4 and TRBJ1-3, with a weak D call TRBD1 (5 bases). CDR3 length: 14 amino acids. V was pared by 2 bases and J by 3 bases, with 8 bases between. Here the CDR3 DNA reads TGTGCCAGCAGTTTACCGGGGGGTGGAAACACCATATATTTT. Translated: CASSLPGGGNTIYF.

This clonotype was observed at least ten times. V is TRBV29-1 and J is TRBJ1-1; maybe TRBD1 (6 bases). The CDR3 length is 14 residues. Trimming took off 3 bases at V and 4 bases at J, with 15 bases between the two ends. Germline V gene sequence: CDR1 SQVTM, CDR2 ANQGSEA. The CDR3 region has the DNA TGCAGCGTTGACGTGGGGGGGCTAGGCACTGAAGCTTTCTTT. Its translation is CSVDVGGLGTEAFF.

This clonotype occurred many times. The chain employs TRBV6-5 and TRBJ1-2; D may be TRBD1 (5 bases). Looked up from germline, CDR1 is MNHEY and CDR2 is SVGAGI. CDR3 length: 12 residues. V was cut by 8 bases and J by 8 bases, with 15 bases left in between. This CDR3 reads CASHLVRGGYTF. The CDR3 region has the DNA TGTGCCAGCCACTTAGTTCGGGGGGGCTACACCTTC.

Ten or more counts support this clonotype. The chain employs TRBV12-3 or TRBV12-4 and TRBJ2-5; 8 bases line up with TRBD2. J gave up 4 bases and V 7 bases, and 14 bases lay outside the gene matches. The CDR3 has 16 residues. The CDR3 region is CASTEVPGGPGETQYF. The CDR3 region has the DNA TGTGCCAGCACGGAAGTCCCGGGGGGGCCGGGAGAGACCCAGTACTTC.

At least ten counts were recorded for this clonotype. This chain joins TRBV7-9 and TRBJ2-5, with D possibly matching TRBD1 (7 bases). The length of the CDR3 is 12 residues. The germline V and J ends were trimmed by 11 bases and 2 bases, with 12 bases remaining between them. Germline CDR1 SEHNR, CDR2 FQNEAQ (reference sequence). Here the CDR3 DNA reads TGTGCCGGAGGGGGCAGACAAGAGACCCAGTACTTC. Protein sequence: CAGGGRQETQYF. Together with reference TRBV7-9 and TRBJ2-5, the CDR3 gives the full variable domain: DTGVSQNPRHKITKRGQNVTFRCDPISEHNRLYWYRQTLGQGPEFLTYFQNEAQLEKSRLLSDRFSAERPKGSFSTLEIQRTEQGDSAMYLCAGGGRQETQYFGPGTRLLVL.

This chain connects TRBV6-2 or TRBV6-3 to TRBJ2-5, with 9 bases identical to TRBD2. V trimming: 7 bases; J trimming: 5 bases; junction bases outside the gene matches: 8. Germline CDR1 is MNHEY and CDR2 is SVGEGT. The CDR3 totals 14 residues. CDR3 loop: CASNAAGGYETQYF. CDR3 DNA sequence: TGTGCCAGCAATGCAGCGGGAGGATATGAGACCCAGTACTTC.

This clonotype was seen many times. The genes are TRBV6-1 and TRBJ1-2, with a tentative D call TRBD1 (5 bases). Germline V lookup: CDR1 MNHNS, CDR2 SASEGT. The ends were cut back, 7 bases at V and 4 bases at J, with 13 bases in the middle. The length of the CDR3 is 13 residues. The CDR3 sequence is CASTVGGGYGYTF. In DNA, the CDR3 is TGTGCCAGCACAGTGGGGGGGGGCTATGGCTACACCTTC.